These 10 T cell receptor beta chains originate from one sample sequenced in a study of blood T cell repertoires in COVID-19. Produced via immunoSEQ multiplex PCR; TCRdb's table is partial and in-frame only. The top ten hold roughly 2.3% of the sample, which has 250,000 to 350,000 clones, around 87% seen once. The specimen was peripheral blood. The receptors were gathered from a man between 18 and 29 years old with active or convalescent COVID-19.

The chain links TRBV18 to TRBJ2-3; a possible D gene is TRBD1 (6 bases). The V end lost 0 bases, the J end lost 0 bases, and 13 bases lay between the germline ends. From germline, CDR1 is KGHSH and CDR2 LQKENI. CDR3 length: 17 amino acids. The CDR3 sequence is CASSPPGQLTSTDTQYF. The CDR3 bases are TGTGCCAGCTCACCACCCGGACAGCTCACTAGCACAGATACGCAGTATTTT.

The genes are TRBV29-1 and TRBJ1-2; 9 bases agree with TRBD1. CDR1 and CDR2 (germline): SQVTM, ANQGSEA. Unmatched junction bases numbered 4, after V lost 4 bases and J lost 4 bases. The CDR3 spans 13 residues. CDR3 nucleotide sequence: TGCAGCGTTGCAAAGGACAGGGGCTATGGCTACACCTTC. Translating it yields CSVAKDRGYGYTF. Supplemented by reference TRBV29-1 and TRBJ1-2, the full variable domain reads SAVISQKPSRDICQRGTSLTIQCQVDSQVTMMFWYRQQPGQSLTLIATANQGSEATYESGFVIDKFPISRPNLTFSTLTVSNMSPEDSSIYLCSVAKDRGYGYTFGSGTRLTVV.

This chain links TRBV4-1 with TRBJ2-7; 9 bases map to TRBD1. From germline, CDR1 is MGHRA and CDR2 YSYEKL. V lost 0 bases and J lost 4; bases outside the gene matches: 7. The CDR3 is 16 residues long. Here the CDR3 reads CASSQEWGQGLYEQYF. The CDR3 bases are TGCGCCAGCAGCCAAGAATGGGGACAGGGTCTGTACGAGCAGTACTTC.

The rearrangement links TRBV25-1 to TRBJ2-4; TRBD1 aligns across 8 bases. Losses at the gene ends were 4 bases for V and 13 bases for J; bases not matched to a gene: 12. CDR1 and CDR2 from the germline V gene are MGHDK and SYGVNS. This CDR3 comprises 14 residues. The CDR3 sequence is CASSASDRVDPQYF. The CDR3 nucleotides are TGTGCCAGCAGTGCATCGGACAGGGTTGATCCACAGTACTTC.

The CDR3 region is CASSRQYQETQYF. Here the CDR3 DNA reads TGCGCCAGCAGCCGCCAGTACCAAGAGACCCAGTACTTC. The chain employs TRBV5-1 and TRBJ2-5; D call uncertain. V was pared by 4 bases and J by 0 bases, with 7 bases between. The CDR3 length is 13 residues. Looked up from germline, CDR1 is SGHRS and CDR2 is YFSETQ. Full variable domain (missing parts from reference TRBV5-1 and TRBJ2-5): KAGVTQTPRYLIKTRGQQVTLSCSPISGHRSVSWYQQTPGQGLQFLFEYFSETQRNKGNFPGRFSGRQFSNSRSEMNVSTLELGDSALYLCASSRQYQETQYFGPGTRLLVL.

This sequence joins TRBV24-1 and TRBJ2-7, with 9 bases that match TRBD1. The CDR3 is 14 amino acids. Germline CDR1 and CDR2: KGHDR and SFDVKD. The V and J ends lost 4 bases and 4 bases, in that order; junction bases with no gene match: 4. This CDR3 is CATSEGQGRYEQYF. The CDR3 region has the DNA TGTGCCACCAGTGAGGGACAGGGACGGTACGAGCAGTACTTC.

V and J are TRBV4-3 and TRBJ1-2; 7 bases align to TRBD1. The CDR3 has 16 amino acids. V gave up 4 bases and J gave up 4 bases; unmatched junction bases: 12. CDR1 and CDR2 from the germline V gene are LGHNA and YSLEER. This chain's CDR3 is CASSLGTVGSSYGYTF. The DNA for the CDR3 is TGCGCCAGCAGCCTAGGGACAGTTGGTTCCTCCTATGGCTACACCTTC.

The chain recombines TRBV5-1 with TRBJ2-1; D remains ambiguous. Trimming left V 4 bases short and J 1 base short, with 12 bases between. Germline V gives CDR1 SGHRS, CDR2 YFSETQ. The length of the CDR3 is 15 residues. CDR3 DNA: TGCGCCAGCAGCACGAGGCAAGGTTCCTACAATGAGCAGTTCTTC. Protein sequence: CASSTRQGSYNEQFF.

The V gene is TRBV11-2, the J gene TRBJ2-1; D may be TRBD2 (6 bases). Trimming cost V 0 bases and J 9 bases, with 18 bases left between them. Germline V gene sequence: CDR1 SGHAT, CDR2 FQNNGV. The CDR3 has 16 amino acids. The CDR3 loop is CASSLDYYVAVGEQFF. CDR3 sequence (DNA): TGTGCCAGCAGCTTAGATTACTACGTAGCGGTCGGTGAGCAGTTCTTC.

The rearrangement joins TRBV5-1 to TRBJ2-5, with D uncertain. Trimming stripped 1 base from V and 0 bases from J, with 4 bases between. The V gene's germline CDR1 is SGHRS and CDR2 YFSETQ. This CDR3 has 13 amino acids. The CDR3 DNA follows: TGCGCCAGCAGCTTGCTGTACCAAGAGACCCAGTACTTC. Protein sequence: CASSLLYQETQYF. The whole variable domain, remainder taken from reference TRBV5-1 and TRBJ2-5, is KAGVTQTPRYLIKTRGQQVTLSCSPISGHRSVSWYQQTPGQGLQFLFEYFSETQRNKGNFPGRFSGRQFSNSRSEMNVSTLELGDSALYLCASSLLYQETQYFGPGTRLLVL.